This T cell receptor (beta chain) was recovered during a study of early T cells in non-severe SARS-CoV-2 infection. Study results and caveats: Anti-spike CD8 responses were favored by VDJdb matching, which missed private and CD4 specificities.

Unique molecular identifiers tagged individual cDNA molecules. A single record per CDR3 protein comes from TCRdb applying MiXCR to the 5' RACE reads. The table lists tens of thousands of distinct CDR3 sequences, about 10% of them singletons. CDR3 size: 13 residues. Per germline, CDR1 MNHEY and CDR2 SVGEGT. V was trimmed by 11 bases and J by 3 bases, leaving 17 bases between them. On this clonotype: Antigen specificity is unknown.

The sequenced sample was whole blood. The V call is TRBV6-2 or TRBV6-3, the J call TRBJ2-7; possibly TRBD2 for D (5 bases). The sequence was collected from an adult who was a healthcare worker with PCR-confirmed SARS-CoV-2 infection or an uninfected control (not recorded which). CDR3 nucleotide sequence: TGTGCCGGCACCCCCGGACGGGACTACGAGCAGTACTTC. This sequence encodes CAGTPGRDYEQYF.